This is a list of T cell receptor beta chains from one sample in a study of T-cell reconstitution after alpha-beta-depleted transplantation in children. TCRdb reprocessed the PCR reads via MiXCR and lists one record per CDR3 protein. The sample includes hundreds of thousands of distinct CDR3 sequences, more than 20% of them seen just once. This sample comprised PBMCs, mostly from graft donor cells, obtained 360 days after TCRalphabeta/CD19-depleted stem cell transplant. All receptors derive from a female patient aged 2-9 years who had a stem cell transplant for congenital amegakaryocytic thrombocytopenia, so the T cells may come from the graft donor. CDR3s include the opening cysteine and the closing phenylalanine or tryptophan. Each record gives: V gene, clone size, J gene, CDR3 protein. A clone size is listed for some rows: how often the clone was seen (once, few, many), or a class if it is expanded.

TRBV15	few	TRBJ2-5	CATSRVSSGVQETQYF
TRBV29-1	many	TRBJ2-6	CSVLSSGANVLTF
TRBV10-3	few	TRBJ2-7	CAISTSGTSIEQYF
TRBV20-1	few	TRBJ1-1	CSARDFEAFF
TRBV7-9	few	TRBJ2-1	CASSLGLADEQFF
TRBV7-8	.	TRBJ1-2	CASSLDAGSYTF
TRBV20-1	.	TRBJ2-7	CSASQAGFNEQYF
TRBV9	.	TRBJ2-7	CASSANLQGPYEQYF
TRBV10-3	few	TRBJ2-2	CAISDNLDSPVQLFF
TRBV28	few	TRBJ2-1	CAGGGLAGVGEQFF
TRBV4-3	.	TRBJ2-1	CASSQGPPRTGWREQFF
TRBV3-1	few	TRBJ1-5	CASSYKGQGSNQPQHF
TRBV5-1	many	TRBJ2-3	CASSWGLAEGADTQYF
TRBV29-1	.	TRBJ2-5	CSVGPADREETQYF
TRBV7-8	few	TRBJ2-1	CASSLGFLSKAQFF
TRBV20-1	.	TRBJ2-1	CSARGLPDGNEQFF
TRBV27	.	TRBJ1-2	CASSLGRQGGYTF
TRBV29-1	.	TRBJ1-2	CSVEEFGGASSYTF
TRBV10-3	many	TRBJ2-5	CAISESASGGETQYF
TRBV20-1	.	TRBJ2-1	CSVGTSGRAWEQFF
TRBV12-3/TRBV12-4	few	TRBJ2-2	CASSRDRFIAGELFF
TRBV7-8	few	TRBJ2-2	CASSLGSRELFF
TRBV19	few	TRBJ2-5	CASSIGGIEETQYF
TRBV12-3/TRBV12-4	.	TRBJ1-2	CASSLDYNYGYTF
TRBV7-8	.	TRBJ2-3	CASSSGTGYPDTQYF
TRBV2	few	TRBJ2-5	CASTNPGQLGETQYF
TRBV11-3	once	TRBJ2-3	CASSFSDTHYF
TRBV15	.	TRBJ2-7	CATSRDLMAGFNYEQYF
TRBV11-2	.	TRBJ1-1	CASSFVGGPMNTEAFF
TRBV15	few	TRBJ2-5	CATSTDIQETQYF
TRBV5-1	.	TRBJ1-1	CASSLDRVISFF
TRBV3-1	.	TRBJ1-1	CASSLTRGTEAFF
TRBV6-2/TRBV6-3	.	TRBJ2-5	CASSRTRWETQYF
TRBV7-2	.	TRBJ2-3	CASSVSYSDTQYF
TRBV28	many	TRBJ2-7	CASSPMSEGAWAYEQYF
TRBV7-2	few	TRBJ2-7	CASSLALAGGTYEQYF
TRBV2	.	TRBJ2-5	CASSGLAVQETQYF
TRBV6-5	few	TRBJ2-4	CASRASPGDENIQYF
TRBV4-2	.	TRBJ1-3	CASSQQSGFGNTIYF
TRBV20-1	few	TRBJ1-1	CSARAGGNTEAFF
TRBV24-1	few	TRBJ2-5	CATSERGLAGETQYF
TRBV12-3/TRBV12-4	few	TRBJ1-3	CASSPGQGTGGNTIYF
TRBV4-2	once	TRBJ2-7	CASSQERGRATEQYF
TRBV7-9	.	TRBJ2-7	CASSEDRLTISYEQYF
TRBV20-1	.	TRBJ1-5	CSARQQGVRQPQHF
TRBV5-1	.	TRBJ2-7	CASSLEAGVYEQYF
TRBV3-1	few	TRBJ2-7	CASSPNGWGAHPYF
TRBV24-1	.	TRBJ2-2	CATSALGGGAGGGTGELFF
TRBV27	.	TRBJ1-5	CASKAGDWSQPQHF
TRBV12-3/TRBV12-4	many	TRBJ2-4	CASSFLQGYIQYF
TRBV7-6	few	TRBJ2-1	CASSPVAGGSYNEQFF
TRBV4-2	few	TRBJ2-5	CASSPRLSGAFVSGTQYF
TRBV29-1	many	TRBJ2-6	CSVDSPPGANVLTF
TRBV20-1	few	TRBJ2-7	CSGLGQGVYEQYF
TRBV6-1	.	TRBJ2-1	CASSRLGGSSYNEQFF
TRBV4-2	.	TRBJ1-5	CASSQGVYSNQPQHF
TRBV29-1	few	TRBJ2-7	CSVEGTGHTEYEQYF
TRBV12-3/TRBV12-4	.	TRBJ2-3	CASSPLVARYTDTQYF
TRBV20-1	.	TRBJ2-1	CSAPPRTSGRARNEQFF
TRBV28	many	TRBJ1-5	CASRGTGAGNQPQHF